This T cell receptor (beta chain) was profiled in a study of cytomegalovirus exposure and HLA in healthy donors. The assay was immunoSEQ multiplex PCR, and TCRdb's table has in-frame clones only and misses some. The repertoire has tens of thousands of clones, approximately 96% of them found once; the top ten carry 0.6% to 0.85%. The specimen sequenced was PBMCs. The receptor's source is a man aged 18 to 29 in good health and CMV-seronegative.

CDR3 bases: TGTGCCAGCCGGATCTTATCGGGAGTCCCAGATACGCAGTATTTT. It translates to CASRILSGVPDTQYF. V and J are TRBV6-1 and TRBJ2-3, with D maybe TRBD2 (6 bases). Per the germline V gene, CDR1 is MNHNS and CDR2 is SASEGT. The V and J ends lost 8 bases and 4 bases respectively, with 19 bases between them. This CDR3 comprises 15 residues.